This TCR beta chain derives from a study of T cell responses to AZD1222 COVID-19 vaccine. This clone has only a few counts. Its antigen is unidentified. CDR1 SGHNT and CDR2 YYREEE come from the germline V gene (reference sequence). V lost 0 bases, J lost 7 bases, and 6 bases stayed unmatched. CDR3 length: 15 residues. Sequencing was performed with immunoSEQ multiplex PCR; in TCRdb, only in-frame clones are kept and a portion is missing. There are 130,000 or so clones in the sample; approximately 85% occur only once, and 7.9% lies in the top ten. Study outcomes and limitations: Donors were mostly white British, more females; clonal diversity possibly underestimated. Just a handful of AZD1222 recipients tested seropositive at baseline. Reports say nearly half of spike-specific TCRs go after unmutated variant regions. Recipients of two AZD1222 doses showed rising Spike-specific TCR breadth and depth.

The clonotype comes from an adult who received the MenACWY meningococcal vaccine as a control. The sequences come from peripheral blood, collected 28 days after the second dose of the MenACWY control vaccine. The chain is built from TRBV5-4 and TRBJ2-2; TRBD1 aligns across 7 bases. The CDR3 here is CASSLEGARGGELFF. The CDR3 DNA follows: TGTGCCAGCAGCTTGGAGGGGGCCCGGGGCGGGGAGCTGTTTTTT.